This T cell receptor (beta chain) originates from a study of Tregs in tolerant kidney transplant recipients. Study-wide background: Related graft donors supplied nonmyeloablative bone marrow transplants, and mixed chimerism was transient. Notes on the study in general: Expanding Tregs on activated donor B cells appeared to best identify donor-specific TCRbeta clones.

Unstimulated Tregs (CD4+CD25+CD127-) and CD4+CD25- non-Tregs were sorted from PBMCs. The CDR3 has 15 amino acids. Trimming took off 5 bases at V and 0 bases at J, with 13 bases between the two ends. From germline, CDR1 is KGHSH and CDR2 LQKENI. The assay was immunoSEQ multiplex PCR, and TCRdb's table has in-frame clones only and misses some. In the table there are fewer than 100,000 clones, 90% to 95% of which are singletons. Remarks on this clone: Its antigen is unknown.

The TCR sequence derives from a human donor who received a combined kidney and bone marrow transplant. The chain joins TRBV18 to TRBJ1-2; D perhaps matches TRBD1 (6 bases). This specimen consisted of CD4+ T cells from blood, obtained before the transplant. CDR3 protein: CASSTQTGPNYGYTF. For the CDR3, the DNA is TGTGCCAGCTCAACCCAGACAGGACCTAACTATGGCTACACCTTC.